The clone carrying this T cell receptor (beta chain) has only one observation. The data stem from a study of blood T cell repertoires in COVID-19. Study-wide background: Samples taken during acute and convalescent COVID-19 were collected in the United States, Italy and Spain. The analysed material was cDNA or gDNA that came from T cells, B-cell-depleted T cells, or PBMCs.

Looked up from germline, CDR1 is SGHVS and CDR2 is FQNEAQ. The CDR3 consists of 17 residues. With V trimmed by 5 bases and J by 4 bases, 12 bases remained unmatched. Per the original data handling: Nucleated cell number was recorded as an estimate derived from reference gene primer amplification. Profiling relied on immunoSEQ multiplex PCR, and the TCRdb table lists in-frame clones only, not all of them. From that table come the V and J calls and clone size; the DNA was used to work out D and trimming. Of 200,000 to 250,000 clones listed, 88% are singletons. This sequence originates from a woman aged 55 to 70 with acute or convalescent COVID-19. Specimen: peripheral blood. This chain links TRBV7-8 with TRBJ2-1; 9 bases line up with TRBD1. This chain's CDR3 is CASSPDRDRALYNEQFF. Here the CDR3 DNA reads TGTGCCAGCAGCCCAGACCGGGACAGGGCCTTGTACAATGAGCAGTTCTTC.